One and the same sample provided the 20 T cell receptor beta chains below, sequenced in a study of blood T cell repertoires in COVID-19. This table comes from immunoSEQ multiplex PCR, and its TCRdb copy is limited to in-frame clones, with some not included. The sample yields over 200,000 clones, approximately 85% seen once. Sequenced: PBMCs or T cells enriched from blood (not recorded which). These receptors were taken from a woman aged 45-60 years who had recovered from COVID-19.

This clone was observed once. V is TRBV5-1 and J is TRBJ2-7, with D possibly being TRBD1 (5 bases). V was clipped by 5 bases and J by 1 base, with 16 bases between them. Germline CDR1 and CDR2: SGHRS and YFSETQ. The CDR3 spans 15 residues. CDR3 loop: CASRPDSTTSYEQYF. The CDR3 bases are TGCGCCAGCAGACCCGACAGTACAACTTCCTACGAGCAGTACTTC.

The chain uses TRBV7-9 and TRBJ1-6, with 8 bases aligning to TRBD1. The CDR3 totals 14 residues. Germline V gene data show CDR1 as SEHNR and CDR2 as FQNEAQ (reference sequence). With V trimmed by 5 bases and J by 8 bases, 5 bases remained unmatched. The chain's CDR3 is CASSPDRGYSPLHF. In DNA, the CDR3 is TGTGCCAGCAGCCCCGACAGGGGATATTCACCCCTCCACTTT.

The V gene is TRBV30, the J gene TRBJ1-4; the D is unclear. From germline, CDR1 is GTSNPN and CDR2 SVGIG (reference sequence). The V and J ends lost 1 base and 3 bases respectively, with 12 bases between them. The CDR3 is 15 amino acids. This chain's CDR3 is CAWSDKAGSNEKLFF. DNA for the CDR3: TGTGCCTGGAGTGACAAGGCGGGTTCTAATGAAAAACTGTTTTTT.

The chain uses TRBV5-1 and TRBJ2-2; a weak D match, TRBD1 (5 bases). V was pared by 1 base and J by 1 base, with 8 bases between. In germline, CDR1 is SGHRS, CDR2 YFSETQ. CDR3 length: 15 residues. The DNA for the CDR3 is TGCGCCAGCAGCTTGCGACAGCAGAACACCGGGGAGCTGTTTTTT. The encoded protein is CASSLRQQNTGELFF.

CDR3 bases: TGCAGTGCTAGTGGCGACAGGGGAGATGGCTACACCTTC. It translates to CSASGDRGDGYTF. This rearrangement joins TRBV20-1 to TRBJ1-2; TRBD1 matches at 8 bases. The V segment lost 3 bases and the J segment 6 bases; nucleotides outside the gene matches: 6. This CDR3 has 13 amino acids. In germline, CDR1 is DFQATT, CDR2 SNEGSKA (reference sequence).

J is TRBJ1-2 and V is TRBV19, with D tentatively TRBD1 (5 bases). V dropped 1 base and J dropped 2 bases, with 11 bases sitting between them. The germline CDR1 and CDR2 sequences are LNHDA and SQIVND (reference sequence). This CDR3 is built from 15 residues. CDR3 in amino acids: CASSIGDSMNYGYTF. The DNA for the CDR3 is TGTGCCAGTAGTATAGGCGACAGTATGAACTATGGCTACACCTTC.

This rearrangement joins TRBV7-2 to TRBJ2-3; D is undetermined. The germline V and J ends were trimmed by 6 bases and 0 bases, with 10 bases remaining between them. Germline CDR1 reads SGHTA; CDR2 reads FQGNSA. This CDR3 has 14 amino acids. The CDR3 coding sequence is TGTGCCAGCAGGCGGTTCCTTAGCACAGATACGCAGTATTTT. It specifies CASRRFLSTDTQYF.

V usage is TRBV7-9 and J usage is TRBJ1-1; D call uncertain. There are 14 residues in the CDR3. CDR1 is SEHNR and CDR2 is FQNEAQ in the germline V gene (reference sequence). Trimming removed 5 bases at V and 0 bases at J, with 10 bases between. Here the CDR3 DNA reads TGTGCCAGCAGCCCGACAACAGTGAACACTGAAGCTTTCTTT. The encoded protein is CASSPTTVNTEAFF.

The CDR3 spells CASSLVGTGGYGYTF. In DNA, the CDR3 is TGTGCCAGCAGCTTAGTCGGGACAGGGGGCTACGGCTACACCTTC. V and J are TRBV7-2 and TRBJ1-2, with TRBD1 identical over 12 bases. Germline trimming cut 1 base from V and 8 bases from J; bases unmatched to any gene: 5. This CDR3 has 15 amino acids. The germline V gene encodes CDR1 SGHTA and CDR2 FQGNSA.

V and J are TRBV27 and TRBJ1-6; no clear D gene. The V end lost 3 bases, the J end lost 7 bases, and 13 bases lay between the germline ends. The germline gives CDR1 MNHEY, CDR2 SMNVEV (reference sequence). This CDR3 contains 15 residues. The CDR3 spells CASSFIGGRNSPLHF. DNA of the CDR3: TGTGCCAGCAGTTTCATTGGCGGCCGGAATTCACCCCTCCACTTT.

As concerns this clone: Other DNA sequences in the same sample also yield this CDR3. The V gene is TRBV9, the J gene TRBJ1-1; D remains ambiguous. Per germline, CDR1 SGDLS and CDR2 YYNGEE. V shed 0 bases and J shed 1 base, with 10 bases lying between them. This CDR3 spans 15 amino acids. The DNA of the CDR3 is TGTGCCAGCAGCGTAGGGGTTGGGCCGAACACTGAAGCTTTCTTT. Encoded protein: CASSVGVGPNTEAFF.

CDR3: CASSQGLAGVETQYF. The CDR3 nucleotides are TGTGCCAGCAGCCAGGGACTAGCGGGAGTGGAGACCCAGTACTTC. The chain combines TRBV4-2 with TRBJ2-5; 14 positions match TRBD2. Unmatched junction bases numbered 2, after V lost 3 bases and J lost 5 bases. The CDR3 sequence is 15 residues long. Germline V gives CDR1 LGHNA, CDR2 YNFKEQ.

J is TRBJ1-1 and V is TRBV11-1, with TRBD1 as a possible D gene (5 bases). CDR3 length: 14 residues. With 3 bases removed from V and 7 bases from J, the gap between germline ends came to 15 bases. Per the germline V gene, CDR1 is SGHAT and CDR2 is FQDESV (reference sequence). The CDR3 sequence: CASSFDRDSYEAFF. The CDR3 DNA reads as TGTGCCAGCAGCTTCGACCGGGACTCCTATGAAGCTTTCTTT.

The chain has TRBV11-2 and TRBJ1-6; D not resolved. The CDR3 length is 17 residues. V shed 4 bases and J shed 3 bases, with 16 bases lying between them. Germline CDR1 is SGHAT and CDR2 is FQNNGV. Written as DNA, the CDR3 is TGTGCCAGCAGCTCCATAGCGCCGGCAGGCTATAATTCACCCCTCCACTTT. Its translation: CASSSIAPAGYNSPLHF.

This sequence joins TRBV5-6 and TRBJ2-7, with TRBD2 matching over 11 bases. This CDR3 has 15 amino acids. Germline loops: CDR1 SGHDT, CDR2 YYEEEE. With 2 bases clipped from V and 7 bases from J, the junction kept 8 bases outside the gene matches. This CDR3 is CASSLTSGGGGEQYF. The CDR3 DNA reads TGTGCCAGCAGCTTAACTAGCGGGGGCGGCGGGGAGCAGTACTTC.

The rearrangement joins TRBV12-3 or TRBV12-4 to TRBJ1-2; the D gene is possibly TRBD1 (5 bases). V lost 7 bases to trimming and J lost 5 bases, with 11 bases between them. The CDR3 runs 12 residues. CDR3 nucleotides: TGTGCCAGCAAAACAGGAGATTATGGCTACACCTTC. It encodes CASKTGDYGYTF.

This sequence joins TRBV27 and TRBJ2-7; 8 bases align to TRBD2. Germline V gene lookup returns CDR1 MNHEY and CDR2 SMNVEV (reference sequence). The CDR3 is 16 amino acids. Germline trimming cut 5 bases from V and 3 bases from J; bases unmatched to any gene: 12. CDR3: CASSLDSGTRNYEQYF. The DNA of the CDR3 is TGTGCCAGCAGTCTCGATTCCGGGACTAGGAACTACGAGCAGTACTTC.

This clone was seen just once. The J gene is TRBJ2-3, the V gene TRBV7-8, with 8 bases aligning to TRBD1. Germline-derived CDR1 and CDR2 are SGHVS and FQNEAQ. V lost 1 base to trimming and J lost 5 bases; unmatched junction nucleotides: 8. This CDR3 contains 16 residues. CDR3: CASSLGGRQGIDTQYF. The CDR3, as DNA: TGTGCCAGCAGCTTAGGGGGAAGACAGGGGATAGATACGCAGTATTTT.

The V call is TRBV19, the J call TRBJ2-1; TRBD2 aligns across 11 bases. Trimming at V came to 0 bases and at J to 6 bases, leaving 7 bases not matched to a gene. CDR1 is LNHDA, CDR2 SQIVND, per germline (reference sequence). The CDR3 has 17 residues. Here the CDR3 DNA reads TGTGCCAGTAGTATAGATTCAACTAGCGGGAGACTCAATGAGCAGTTCTTC. Residues: CASSIDSTSGRLNEQFF.

The gene calls are TRBV28 and TRBJ1-2, with D unclear. This CDR3 region has 20 residues. Deletions cut 2 bases from V and 6 bases from J, with 31 bases between. Germline V gene lookup returns CDR1 MDHEN and CDR2 SYDVKM. CDR3 sequence (DNA): TGTGCCAGCAGTTTACCCCACGTTGTCGGAGGAGGGAAGGAGGTTGATGGCTACACCTTC. Its protein product is CASSLPHVVGGGKEVDGYTF.